The subject of this entry is one TCR beta chain. The antigen remains unidentified. TCRdb fed the reads into MiXCR, producing one record per CDR3 protein. The data show 200,000 to 300,000 distinct CDR3 sequences, about 12% seen once. This entry comes from a study of T cell repertoires in cytomegalovirus infection. Study-wide context: CMV infection together with matching HLA type was indicated by public TCR beta signatures.

Germline V gives CDR1 LGHDT, CDR2 YNNKEL (reference sequence). V was shortened by 1 base and J by 8 bases, with 20 bases between the two germline ends. The CDR3 loop spans 16 amino acids. Study-wide results and limits: HLA-C-restricted CMV-specific TCR beta clonotypes were dominant in the ex vivo response. Totalled public TCR beta family frequency picked out people who carried CMV plus the relevant HLA.

This chain uses TRBV3-1 with TRBJ1-2; D uncertain. The sequenced material came from PBMCs. This clonotype was sampled from a human donor in good health (CMV status not recorded). Some clones in this sample may be carry-over from other donors' samples. This CDR3 reads CASSQGPNLPMSGYTF. DNA for the CDR3: TGTGCCAGCAGCCAAGGTCCGAACCTGCCAATGTCGGGCTACACCTTC. Looking up the rest from reference TRBV3-1 and TRBJ1-2 gives the full variable domain: DTAVSQTPKYLVTQMGNDKSIKCEQNLGHDTMYWYKQDSKKFLKIMFSYNNKELIINETVPNRFSPKSPDKAHLNLHINSLELGDSAVYFCASSQGPNLPMSGYTFGSGTRLTVV.